The sequence of this T cell receptor (beta chain) was determined in a study of T cells in Graves' hyperthyroidism and ophthalmopathy. Study context: Peripheral blood was taken when the disease was first diagnosed, before any treatment began. Broader study findings: Blood shared most expanded thyroid clonotypes above 0.001.

RNA transcripts were the template for amplifying TCR beta CDR3 regions. The HTBI set primed first-round TCR CDR3 RT-PCR. TCRdb used MiXCR to reprocess the multiplex PCR reads, holding one entry per CDR3 protein. The data contain approximately 370,000 distinct CDR3 sequences, about 15% of them singletons. This clonotype was counted many times. The antigen is unknown. In germline, CDR1 is MNHEY, CDR2 SVGAGI. Trimming shortened V by 2 bases and J by 0 bases, and 12 bases separated the two germline ends. The CDR3 extends over 16 amino acids. The clonotype originates from a woman younger than 45 with Graves' hyperthyroidism that later progressed to Graves' ophthalmopathy. Sequencing used blood. The J gene is TRBJ2-3, the V gene TRBV6-5; D not resolved. The CDR3 DNA follows: TGTGCCAGCAGTTACGGGTCCGCGGCAAGCACAGATACGCAGTATTTT. The encoded protein is CASSYGSAASTDTQYF.